The 25 T cell receptor beta chains below all came from one sample that was sequenced in a study of blood T cells in healthy people across ages. Together with a sample-barcoded 5' primer, a J-beta primer mix was included in a second PCR lasting roughly 6 to 12 cycles. Each CDR3 protein is one row after TCRdb ran MiXCR on the 5' RACE reads. Of 1.5 million to 2 million distinct CDR3 sequences in the sample, about 35% were seen once. Specimen: blood. These receptors were collected from a woman younger than 45 in good health.

This clonotype was observed at least ten times. V is TRBV7-2 and J is TRBJ2-7; TRBD1 is a possible D gene (5 bases). The CDR3 loop spans 14 amino acids. V was pared by 6 bases and J by 1 base, with 13 bases between. From germline, CDR1 is SGHTA and CDR2 FQGNSA. This CDR3 reads CASSLVQGSYEQYF. Written as DNA, the CDR3 is TGTGCCAGCAGTTTGGTTCAGGGATCCTACGAGCAGTACTTC. The variable domain in full, completed from reference TRBV7-2 and TRBJ2-7, reads GAGVSQSPSNKVTEKGKDVELRCDPISGHTALYWYRQSLGQGLEFLIYFQGNSAPDKSGLPSDRFSAERTGGSVSTLTIQRTQQEDSAVYLCASSLVQGSYEQYFGPGTRLTVT.

The chain carries TRBV28 and TRBJ2-7; D is possibly TRBD1 (5 bases). The CDR3 length is 12 residues. Germline V gene sequence: CDR1 MDHEN, CDR2 SYDVKM. The CDR3 DNA follows: TGTGGGACATTGGGGATCTCCTACGAGCAGTACTTC. Translating it yields CGTLGISYEQYF.

This clonotype occurred many times. The CDR3, as DNA: TGTGCCAGCAGCCCTCCGGGACAAGTCTACGAGCAGTACTTC. Translating gives CASSPPGQVYEQYF. The rearrangement links TRBV7-9 to TRBJ2-7; the D gene is possibly TRBD1 (6 bases). Germline V CDR1 and CDR2: SEHNR, FQNEAQ (reference sequence). CDR3 length equals 14 residues. Deletions cut 5 bases from V and 3 bases from J, with 14 bases between.

The rearrangement uses TRBV6-1 and TRBJ1-1; D is undetermined. The germline CDR1 and CDR2 sequences are MNHNS and SASEGT. The V gene lost 4 bases and the J gene lost 4 bases, with 13 bases spanning the gap. The CDR3 is 14 amino acids. CDR3 coding DNA: TGTGCCAGCAGTGTACGCGGGGAGAGCACTGAAGCTTTCTTT. This encodes CASSVRGESTEAFF.

The sample holds a few counts of this clonotype. CDR3 residues: CSARDRDQPQHF. CDR3 coding DNA: TGCAGTGCTCGGGACAGGGATCAGCCCCAGCATTTT. The rearrangement joins TRBV20-1 to TRBJ1-5, with 9 nucleotides matching TRBD1. This CDR3 contains 12 residues. The ends lost 5 bases at V and 5 bases at J; junction bases unmatched: 1. CDR1 is DFQATT and CDR2 is SNEGSKA in the germline V gene (reference sequence).

The V and J genes are TRBV6-1 and TRBJ1-1, with D possibly being TRBD1 (5 bases). This CDR3 is built from 14 residues. Germline loops: CDR1 MNHNS, CDR2 SASEGT. Deletions cut 2 bases from V and 7 bases from J, with 14 bases between. The CDR3 reads CASSERGTNVEAFF. As DNA, the CDR3 is TGTGCCAGCAGTGAACGAGGGACGAATGTTGAAGCTTTCTTT.

Written as DNA, the CDR3 is TGTGCCACCAGCAGAGACGCAACTAATGAAAAACTGTTTTTT. Translating gives CATSRDATNEKLFF. The rearrangement links TRBV15 to TRBJ1-4; D gene unclear. V was pared by 0 bases and J by 0 bases, with 2 bases between. The CDR3 has 14 amino acids. Germline loops: CDR1 LNHNV, CDR2 YYDKDF (reference sequence).

The chain couples TRBV6-1 to TRBJ2-7; D uncertain. Trimming stripped 3 bases from V and 7 bases from J, with 19 bases between. The CDR3 is 15 amino acids. CDR1 is MNHNS, CDR2 SASEGT, per germline. The CDR3 loop reads CASSESYTSSEEQYF. CDR3 DNA sequence: TGTGCCAGCAGTGAGAGCTATACCTCTTCGGAAGAGCAGTACTTC.

This chain uses TRBV20-1 with TRBJ2-5; 11 bases align to TRBD1. V was pared by 3 bases and J by 2 bases, with 11 bases of the junction left unmatched. The CDR3 has 17 residues. The germline V gene has CDR1 DFQATT and CDR2 SNEGSKA (reference sequence). The CDR3 DNA reads as TGCAGTGCTAGTCCCGGAGGGACAGGGGGTCGACAAGAGACCCAGTACTTC. Protein: CSASPGGTGGRQETQYF.

CDR3 bases: TGCAGCGTTGAAGGTACACTAACACCGACTAGCGGGGGAGACGATGAGCAGTTCTTC. Protein sequence: CSVEGTLTPTSGGDDEQFF. J is TRBJ2-1 and V is TRBV29-1; TRBD2 aligns across 12 bases. This CDR3 comprises 19 residues. The V and J ends lost 1 base and 8 bases, in that order; junction bases with no gene match: 18. Germline assignment: CDR1 SQVTM and CDR2 ANQGSEA.

The chain couples TRBV6-6 to TRBJ2-5; D not resolved. Germline CDR1 is MNHNY and CDR2 is SVGAGI (reference sequence). Deletions cut 8 bases from V and 4 bases from J, with 17 bases between. The CDR3 covers 14 residues. The CDR3 is CASAADLTGETQYF. In DNA, the CDR3 is TGTGCCAGCGCCGCGGATCTAACGGGAGAGACCCAGTACTTC.

This clonotype was seen repeatedly, ten times or more. The chain is built from TRBV12-3 or TRBV12-4 and TRBJ2-3, with 10 positions matching TRBD2. Trimming at V came to 6 bases and at J to 3 bases, leaving 9 bases not matched to a gene. The CDR3 runs to 16 residues. CDR3 loop: CASSLWASGSTDTQYF. The CDR3 nucleotides read TGTGCCAGCAGCCTTTGGGCTAGCGGGAGTACAGATACGCAGTATTTT.

This clonotype appeared many times. This chain joins TRBV30 and TRBJ2-5; D is ambiguous. Trimming removed 0 bases at V and 5 bases at J, with 7 bases between. Germline V lookup: CDR1 GTSNPN, CDR2 SVGIG (reference sequence). The CDR3 consists of 12 residues. CDR3 sequence: CAWSVSSETQYF. CDR3 in DNA: TGTGCCTGGAGTGTATCCTCTGAGACCCAGTACTTC.

This clonotype has just a few counts. The V gene is TRBV12-5, the J gene TRBJ1-2; D gene uncertain. With 1 base removed from V and 0 bases from J, the gap between germline ends came to 9 bases. CDR3 length: 15 residues. Germline V gene lookup returns CDR1 LGHNT and CDR2 FRNRAP. As DNA, the CDR3 is TGTGCTAGTGGTTTGGATACAGCAACTAACTATGGCTACACCTTC. It yields the protein CASGLDTATNYGYTF.

This chain uses TRBV6-6 with TRBJ2-2; the D gene is possibly TRBD1 (7 bases). Germline CDR1 is MNHNY and CDR2 is SVGAGI (reference sequence). There are 15 residues in the CDR3. V lost 6 bases to trimming and J lost 5 bases, with 16 bases between them. CDR3 region: CASRLRQGGTGELFF. Written as DNA, the CDR3 is TGTGCCAGCAGATTACGACAGGGAGGAACCGGGGAGCTGTTTTTT.

This clonotype was detected many times. This chain uses TRBV11-1 with TRBJ2-5, with 8 bases lining up with TRBD1. Germline loops: CDR1 SGHAT, CDR2 FQDESV (reference sequence). J lost 5 bases, V lost 4 bases, and 12 bases had no gene match. The CDR3 loop spans 16 amino acids. The CDR3 spells CASSSLDRGKYETQYF. CDR3 nucleotide sequence: TGTGCCAGCAGCTCTCTCGACAGGGGAAAGTACGAGACCCAGTACTTC.

This clonotype occurred many times. This chain connects TRBV5-6 to TRBJ2-7, with D perhaps TRBD1 (7 bases). Germline values: CDR1 SGHDT, CDR2 YYEEEE. This CDR3 comprises 15 residues. V lost 2 bases, J lost 6 bases, and 18 bases lay in between. The CDR3: CASSFVQGEVGEQYF. CDR3 DNA sequence: TGTGCCAGCAGCTTTGTCCAGGGGGAGGTTGGCGAGCAGTACTTC.

This clonotype occurred a few times. The chain couples TRBV7-9 to TRBJ2-5, with D possibly TRBD2 on 5 matching bases. CDR1 and CDR2 (germline): SEHNR, FQNEAQ (reference sequence). The CDR3 is 14 amino acids. Trimming removed 5 bases at V and 2 bases at J, with 12 bases between. The CDR3 spells CASSGGLSQETQYF. For the CDR3, the DNA is TGTGCCAGCAGCGGCGGACTTTCGCAAGAGACCCAGTACTTC.

The rearrangement uses TRBV7-9 and TRBJ2-3, with D possibly TRBD1 on 5 matching bases. The CDR3 extends over 13 amino acids. Germline CDR1 and CDR2: SEHNR and FQNEAQ (reference sequence). The ends were cut back, 6 bases at V and 4 bases at J, with 11 bases in the middle. The CDR3 nucleotides read TGTGCCAGCAGTCACGACAGTCCAGATACGCAGTATTTT. Its translation: CASSHDSPDTQYF.

This clonotype was detected once. The junction differs from germline at one of its ends, possibly a read error. The rearrangement joins TRBV5-1 to TRBJ2-3; D unresolved. Germline CDR1 SGHRS, CDR2 YFSETQ. CDR3 length equals 11 residues. The CDR3 protein is CASSNTDTRYF. The DNA of the CDR3 is TGCGCCAGCAGCAACACAGATACGCGGTATTTT.

Details on this clonotype: An end of the junction does not agree with germline; a read error may underlie this. J is TRBJ2-7 and V is TRBV10-3, with 8 positions matching TRBD1. Germline V lookup: CDR1 ENHRY, CDR2 SYGVKD. The CDR3 runs to 15 residues. CDR3 region: CATSGGAGGFYEQYF. CDR3 sequence (DNA): TGTGCCACCAGTGGGGGAGCAGGGGGCTTCTACGAGCAGTACTTC.

A note on this clonotype: Without the conserved terminal phenylalanine or tryptophan, this CDR3 likely stems from a read error. The chain combines TRBV5-1 with TRBJ2-3; the D is unclear. This CDR3 has 15 amino acids. Trimming took 4 bases from V and 4 from J, leaving 16 bases between them. The germline V gene has CDR1 SGHRS and CDR2 YFSETQ. The CDR3 sequence: CASSPLNPWADTQYC. DNA of the CDR3: TGCGCCAGCAGCCCGCTCAATCCATGGGCAGATACGCAGTATTGT.

The V call is TRBV27, the J call TRBJ1-2; TRBD1 aligns across 10 bases. Per germline, CDR1 MNHEY and CDR2 SMNVEV (reference sequence). Trimming took 2 bases from V and 8 from J; bases not matched to a gene: 17. The CDR3 extends over 18 amino acids. Here the CDR3 DNA reads TGTGCCAGCAGTTTAATTGTGGGGACAGGGGCCCTCCCGGAGGGCTACACCTTC. This sequence encodes CASSLIVGTGALPEGYTF.

The chain joins TRBV5-1 to TRBJ1-6; tentative D call: TRBD1 (5 bases). With 0 bases removed from V and 5 bases from J, the gap between germline ends came to 9 bases. This CDR3 comprises 15 residues. From germline, CDR1 is SGHRS and CDR2 YFSETQ. Written as DNA, the CDR3 is TGCGCCAGCAGCTTGGGACAGACCCATAATTCACCCCTCCACTTT. Translating gives CASSLGQTHNSPLHF.

This sequence joins TRBV28 and TRBJ2-2; D remains ambiguous. The germline V gene encodes CDR1 MDHEN and CDR2 SYDVKM. Deletions cut 3 bases from V and 3 bases from J, with 8 bases between. This CDR3 is built from 14 residues. The CDR3 DNA follows: TGTGCCAGCAGTTTTAAGGCGCACACCGGGGAGCTGTTTTTT. Its protein is CASSFKAHTGELFF.